This paragraph covers one T cell receptor beta chain sequence. Its recognized antigen is unknown. Base quality data are lacking; no much larger clone is found one base away. The sample originates from a study of T-cell memory formation after mild COVID-19 (dated by TCRdb to 2020 to 2022). About the study as a whole: TCR sequence clusters from the two donors were largely donor specific. T-cell clones expanding and contracting after mild COVID-19 in two donors were tracked by longitudinal TCRalpha and TCRbeta repertoire sequencing. The cohort comprised two young, previously healthy adult volunteers, one female and one male.

The instrument given in TCRdb is Illumina NovaSeq 6000. TCRalpha and TCRbeta cDNA libraries were built by 5'RACE with constant-segment primers, adding sample barcodes and unique molecular identifiers. Trizol reagent was used to extract RNA from every sample. Library amplification was performed in two PCR steps, and a second sample barcode and Illumina TruSeq adapters were introduced in the second step. The libraries were sequenced on an Illumina NovaSeq using 2 x 150 bp paired-end reads. The authors' pipeline ran thus. With migec v1.2.7, reads were demultiplexed and then collapsed into UMI-guided consensus sequences. Using mixcr v2.1.11, the UMI consensuses were aligned to TRA and TRB V and J templates and assembled into clonotypes. Expanded or contracted clonotypes were those called significant by both edgeR and NoisET, with noise models trained on biological replicates. For edgeR calls, the cutoffs were a false discovery rate-adjusted p below 0.01 and a log2 fold-change threshold of 1. As an exploratory analysis of dynamics, max-normalized trajectories of the 1000 most abundant clonotypes were examined by PCA with hierarchical clustering. Separately sequenced CD4+ and CD8+ repertoires were used to assign a CD4 or CD8 phenotype to each responding clone. The public reads were reprocessed in TCRdb via fastp at Q25 and MiXCR, keeping in-frame beta chains. CDR3 protein sequences are deduplicated, and each keeps its most common genes and DNA. TCRdb's processing, not the authors', yielded these V and J calls. The sample data list roughly 600,000 distinct CDR3 sequences, and under 20% of these were observed just once. The ten top clones hold around 12% of the sample.

Study-wide conclusions, independent of this receptor: Clones that contracted from day 15 to 85 showed balanced CD4/CD8 phenotypes, whereas a second wave of clones that expanded from day 15 to 37 leaned towards CD4+. Contracting CD4+ clones were located mainly in the CM and EM memory subsets, whereas CD8+ clones were found to be enriched in EMRA. Some responding clones were detected in pre-infection memory, which suggested that pre-existing cross-reactive memory T cells had joined the SARS-CoV-2 response. SARS-CoV-2 specificity of the second-wave clones peaking on day 37 was not confirmed. Only two mild cases were covered by the study, and larger cohorts that include severe cases with pre-infection samples were considered necessary.

Ficoll-Paque density gradient centrifugation was used to isolate PBMCs. Per the germline V gene, SGHRS is the CDR1 and YFSETQ is the CDR2. The cysteine opens and the phenylalanine closes a CDR3 of 17 amino acids. Left in the record is the CDR3 DNA by itself, 51 bases read in frame from the first base. Relative to germline, V is 4 bases shorter and J is 2 bases shorter, with 19 bases between their ends. The source is an adult woman who had mild COVID-19 (a few samples of this study predate the infection). The sample titles of this study are shuffled in the database, so cell type and time point are left out; the donor was told from shared clones. The sequenced sample was PBMCs or a T cell subset sorted from them (not recorded which). The rearrangement combines TRBV5-1 with TRBJ2-1; TRBD2 is perhaps the D gene, given 6 matching bases. CDR3 protein: CASSRGLLAGTYNEQFF. The DNA sequence is as follows: TGCGCCAGCAGCCGGGGACTCTTGGCAGGGACCTACAATGAGCAGTTCTTC.